One T cell receptor (beta chain) is described in this entry. No antigen is known for it. These data are taken from a study of cytomegalovirus exposure and HLA in healthy donors. Study results and caveats: In a later analysis, at a false discovery rate of 0.05, 17,000 or so TCR beta sequences were associated with HLA alleles.

13 Jbeta primers and 60 Vbeta primers were used for the PCR. This table comes from immunoSEQ multiplex PCR, and its TCRdb copy is limited to in-frame clones, with some not included. Of tens of thousands of clones in the sample, roughly 75% are singletons; the top ten hold roughly 2%. CDR1 is MNHNS and CDR2 is SASEGT in the germline V gene. This CDR3 comprises 15 residues. The V segment lost 3 bases and the J segment 5 bases; nucleotides outside the gene matches: 5. The sample taken for sequencing was PBMCs. This chain uses TRBV6-1 with TRBJ2-1, with TRBD2 matching 9 bases. The sequence was obtained from a man between 40 and 49 years old in good health and CMV-seronegative. Here the CDR3 reads CASSDPGLADNEQFF. DNA of the CDR3: TGTGCCAGCAGTGACCCGGGACTAGCCGACAATGAGCAGTTCTTC.